This T cell receptor beta chain was identified in a study of blood T cell repertoires in COVID-19. This clone was seen a handful of times. Germline lookup yields CDR1 SGHRS and CDR2 YFSETQ. The CDR3 loop spans 13 amino acids. V was pared by 0 bases and J by 5 bases, with 6 bases between. The repertoire was sequenced with immunoSEQ multiplex PCR; TCRdb's copy has only in-frame clones and lacks some. The top ten hold approximately 4% of the sample, which has some 260,000 clones, about 88% seen once. The origin of this receptor is a man between 25 and 39 years old with acute COVID-19. Material: PBMCs or T cells enriched from blood (not recorded which). J is TRBJ1-5 and V is TRBV5-1; D call uncertain. The CDR3 nucleotides are TGCGCCAGCAGCTTGGCCGGTGATCAGCCCCAGCATTTT. The encoded protein is CASSLAGDQPQHF.